The T cell receptor beta chain under discussion was sequenced for a study of shared clonotypes between healthy human individuals. This CDR3 comprises 13 residues. Deletions cut 5 bases from V and 5 bases from J, with 12 bases between. Per the germline V gene, CDR1 is SEHNR and CDR2 is FQNEAQ (reference sequence). On this clone: What it binds is not known.

Points from the study as a whole: Compared with clonotypes that all four donors shared, non-shared clonotypes had lower generation probabilities. Large depth notwithstanding, sorted-subset sequencing proved incomplete by rarefaction.

Clones were sequenced by immunoSEQ multiplex PCR, and TCRdb holds only the in-frame ones, with some missing. The repertoire holds some 2 million clones, 85% to 95% seen once, with around 0.13% in the top ten. The rearrangement links TRBV7-9 to TRBJ2-5; D unresolved. This clonotype was sampled from a man aged 18 to 30 in good health. Sequenced input: naive CD4+ T cells sorted from blood. The sample's subset: CD45RA+ positively selected. CDR3 protein: CASSPPRRETQYF. The CDR3, as DNA: TGTGCCAGCAGCCCCCCTAGGCGGGAGACCCAGTACTTC.